The 27 T cell receptor beta chains below were found in one sample sequenced in a study of blood T cell repertoires in COVID-19. This table comes from immunoSEQ multiplex PCR, and its TCRdb copy is limited to in-frame clones, with some not included. The sample contains 200,000 to 300,000 clones, about nine tenths of which appear only once. The material sequenced was peripheral blood. Every receptor here comes from a man aged 30-40 years with COVID-19, enrolled during active disease.

This chain connects TRBV3-1 (or the pseudogene TRBV3-2) to TRBJ1-2; TRBD1 matches 9 bases. CDR3 length: 15 amino acids. CDR1 LGHDT and CDR2 YNNKEL come from the germline V gene (reference sequence). V was clipped by 4 bases and J by 4 bases; unmatched bases: 7. The CDR3 nucleotides are TGTGCCAGCAGCCCTGGGACAGGGTGGACCTATGGCTACACCTTC. Its translation: CASSPGTGWTYGYTF.

The genes are TRBV29-1 and TRBJ2-7, with D possibly matching TRBD2 (5 bases). Trimming left V 7 bases short and J 6 bases short, with 13 bases between. The CDR3 runs 11 residues. The germline gives CDR1 SQVTM, CDR2 ANQGSEA. The CDR3 sequence: CSGTGGGEQYF. In DNA form, the CDR3 reads TGCAGCGGGACGGGCGGAGGCGAGCAGTACTTC.

The CDR3 nucleotides read TGCGCCAGCAGCCAAGTGACAGGGAGTAATGAAAAACTGTTTTTT. As protein: CASSQVTGSNEKLFF. V is TRBV4-1 and J is TRBJ1-4; the match to TRBD1 covers 7 bases. The CDR3 contains 15 residues. Looked up from germline, CDR1 is MGHRA and CDR2 is YSYEKL. V lost 1 base to trimming and J lost 4 bases; unmatched junction nucleotides: 3.

Comments on this clone: The same CDR3 can be traced to other DNA sequences in this sample. The chain employs TRBV5-1 and TRBJ2-7; 8 bases are shared with TRBD1. Germline V gives CDR1 SGHRS, CDR2 YFSETQ. The CDR3 sequence is 14 residues long. V shed 4 bases and J 5 bases; nucleotides not matched to a gene: 8. The CDR3 reads CASSLGQGSDEQYF. The CDR3 DNA reads as TGCGCCAGCAGCCTAGGACAGGGTAGCGACGAGCAGTACTTC. Full variable domain (rest looked up from reference TRBV5-1 and TRBJ2-7): KAGVTQTPRYLIKTRGQQVTLSCSPISGHRSVSWYQQTPGQGLQFLFEYFSETQRNKGNFPGRFSGRQFSNSRSEMNVSTLELGDSALYLCASSLGQGSDEQYFGPGTRLTVT.

The genes are TRBV7-2 and TRBJ1-6; D is unclear. The CDR3 length is 12 residues. V dropped 4 bases and J dropped 11 bases, with 9 bases sitting between them. CDR1 is SGHTA and CDR2 is FQGNSA in the germline V gene. This chain's CDR3 is CASSSQATPLHF. The CDR3 DNA follows: TGTGCCAGCAGCTCCCAGGCAACACCCCTCCACTTT.

The genes are TRBV2 and TRBJ2-3; 14 bases map to TRBD2. CDR3 size: 19 residues. Germline V gives CDR1 SNHLY, CDR2 FYNNEI. The V segment lost 6 bases and the J segment 0 bases; nucleotides outside the gene matches: 11. The CDR3: CASRQGLAGGPASTDTQYF. DNA for the CDR3: TGTGCCAGCAGGCAAGGACTAGCGGGGGGACCCGCTAGCACAGATACGCAGTATTTT.

The chain carries TRBV10-2 and TRBJ2-5; 7 nucleotides align to TRBD2. The CDR3 is 16 residues long. Per the germline V gene, CDR1 is WSHSY and CDR2 is SAAADI. The trim removed 0 bases at V and 5 bases at J, leaving 9 bases unmatched. CDR3 DNA sequence: TGCGCCAGCAGTGAGTCGCTAGCGGCCCCCCGGGAGACCCAGTACTTC. Translating it yields CASSESLAAPRETQYF.

V usage is TRBV9 and J usage is TRBJ2-7, with 8 bases fitting TRBD2. The CDR3 totals 15 residues. Trimming at V came to 0 bases and at J to 2 bases, leaving 4 bases not matched to a gene. Germline CDR1 reads SGDLS; CDR2 reads YYNGEE. CDR3 in amino acids: CASSVEAGAAYEQYF. The CDR3 DNA reads as TGTGCCAGCAGCGTAGAAGCGGGGGCTGCCTACGAGCAGTACTTC.

This sequence joins TRBV7-2 and TRBJ2-1; 15 nucleotides match TRBD2. V was pared by 7 bases and J by 3 bases, with 7 bases of the junction left unmatched. Per germline, CDR1 SGHTA and CDR2 FQGNSA. This CDR3 contains 17 residues. CDR3 sequence reads: CASTWTSGGAGYNEQFF. The DNA of the CDR3 is TGTGCCAGCACCTGGACTAGCGGGGGGGCGGGCTACAATGAGCAGTTCTTC. Full variable domain (outside the CDR3, taken from reference TRBV7-2 and TRBJ2-1): GAGVSQSPSNKVTEKGKDVELRCDPISGHTALYWYRQSLGQGLEFLIYFQGNSAPDKSGLPSDRFSAERTGGSVSTLTIQRTQQEDSAVYLCASTWTSGGAGYNEQFFGPGTRLTVL.

The CDR3 protein is CASSQDEGDSGNTIYF. For the CDR3, the DNA is TGCGCCAGCAGCCAAGATGAGGGGGACTCTGGAAACACCATATATTTT. This chain links TRBV4-1 with TRBJ1-3; possible D gene TRBD1, 6 bases. V shed 0 bases and J shed 0 bases, with 9 bases lying between them. This CDR3 is 16 amino acids long. Per germline, CDR1 MGHRA and CDR2 YSYEKL.

Only a few counts were recorded for this clone. The CDR3 DNA reads TGCGCCAGCAGAACAGGGGACGGCAATCAGCCCCAGCATTTT. It yields the protein CASRTGDGNQPQHF. The chain combines TRBV5-1 with TRBJ1-5; 7 positions agree with TRBD1. V shed 5 bases and J 2 bases; nucleotides not matched to a gene: 4. CDR1 is SGHRS and CDR2 is YFSETQ in the germline V gene. The CDR3 has 14 amino acids.

The chain couples TRBV5-1 to TRBJ2-1; TRBD1 aligns across 9 bases. Trimming took 1 base from V and 5 from J; bases not matched to a gene: 4. The CDR3 has 15 amino acids. Germline lookup yields CDR1 SGHRS and CDR2 YFSETQ. The CDR3 reads CASSLWDRDDNEQFF. The CDR3 coding sequence is TGCGCCAGCAGCTTGTGGGACAGGGATGACAATGAGCAGTTCTTC.

The V call is TRBV7-9, the J call TRBJ1-6; D perhaps matches TRBD1 (5 bases). CDR1 SEHNR and CDR2 FQNEAQ come from the germline V gene (reference sequence). Between the trimmed V and J ends, which lost 2 bases and 6 bases, there was a span of 8 bases. The CDR3 has 14 amino acids. CDR3 DNA: TGTGCCAGCAGCTTATCAGGGTCTAATTCACCCCTCCACTTT. Its protein product is CASSLSGSNSPLHF.

The CDR3 loop reads CASSYFGQGFYEQYF. CDR3 DNA sequence: TGTGCCAGCAGTTATTTTGGACAGGGATTCTACGAGCAGTACTTC. The chain joins TRBV6-5 to TRBJ2-7; 8 bases map to TRBD1. Losses at the gene ends were 3 bases for V and 3 bases for J; bases not matched to a gene: 7. CDR3 length: 15 amino acids. CDR1 is MNHEY, CDR2 SVGAGI, per germline.

The genes are TRBV19 and TRBJ1-3, with 8 bases identical to TRBD1. The V and J ends lost 5 bases and 4 bases, in that order; junction bases with no gene match: 4. Germline-derived CDR1 and CDR2 are LNHDA and SQIVND (reference sequence). CDR3 length: 14 amino acids. CDR3 bases: TGTGCCAGTAGTGGACAGGGTTACGGAAACACCATATATTTT. Encoded protein: CASSGQGYGNTIYF.

CDR3 DNA: TGTGCCAGCAGCTTGGCCGTCGGAGACGAGCAGTACTTC. It encodes CASSLAVGDEQYF. The chain employs TRBV5-4 and TRBJ2-7, with D unresolved. With 0 bases removed from V and 5 bases from J, the gap between germline ends came to 9 bases. CDR1 and CDR2 (germline): SGHNT, YYREEE (reference sequence). The CDR3 covers 13 residues.

The J gene is TRBJ2-5, the V gene TRBV19, with 15 bases lining up with TRBD2. In germline, CDR1 is LNHDA, CDR2 SQIVND (reference sequence). V shed 4 bases, J shed 4 bases, and the junction held 7 bases outside the gene matches. CDR3 length equals 17 residues. CDR3 sequence: CASSNGLAGGLGETQYF. The CDR3 coding sequence is TGTGCCAGTAGTAACGGACTAGCGGGGGGGCTTGGAGAGACCCAGTACTTC. The variable domain in full, with the rest retrieved from reference TRBV19 and TRBJ2-5, is DGGITQSPKYLFRKEGQNVTLSCEQNLNHDAMYWYRQDPGQGLRLIYYSQIVNDFQKGDIAEGYSVSREKKESFPLTVTSAQKNPTAFYLCASSNGLAGGLGETQYFGPGTRLLVL.

J is TRBJ2-7 and V is TRBV16; 7 bases fit TRBD1. The CDR3 contains 16 residues. Germline loops: CDR1 KGHSY, CDR2 FQNENV. The ends lost 0 bases at V and 2 bases at J; junction bases unmatched: 7. Here the CDR3 DNA reads TGTGCCAGCAGCCAATCGGGGACAGCGTTGACCTACGAGCAGTACTTC. Amino acid sequence: CASSQSGTALTYEQYF.

This chain joins TRBV10-1 and TRBJ2-3, with D tentatively TRBD2 (5 bases). Germline V gives CDR1 WNHNN, CDR2 SYGVQD (reference sequence). The CDR3 length is 18 residues. V was cut by 3 bases and J by 3 bases, with 22 bases left in between. CDR3 bases: TGCGCCAGCAGTGATATACGGCTCTCGGGATCCGGTACAGATACGCAGTATTTT. Translated: CASSDIRLSGSGTDTQYF.

This chain uses TRBV10-3 with TRBJ2-3; D remains unclear. The CDR3 runs to 12 residues. Between the trimmed V and J ends, which lost 10 bases and 3 bases, there was a span of 11 bases. Germline V lookup: CDR1 ENHRY, CDR2 SYGVKD. Written as DNA, the CDR3 is TGTGCCACCGCCGAGGCAACAGATACGCAGTATTTT. As protein: CATAEATDTQYF.

This sequence joins TRBV9 and TRBJ1-1; 7 positions match TRBD1. With V trimmed by 3 bases and J by 4 bases, 9 bases remained unmatched. Germline assignment: CDR1 SGDLS and CDR2 YYNGEE. The CDR3 extends over 15 amino acids. The DNA of the CDR3 is TGTGCCAGCAGCGCCAACAGGGGTCAGGGCACTGAAGCTTTCTTT. It codes for CASSANRGQGTEAFF.

This chain joins TRBV6-5 and TRBJ2-7; 8 bases are shared with TRBD1. The ends lost 0 bases at V and 5 bases at J; junction bases unmatched: 0. The CDR3 length is 13 residues. Germline-derived CDR1 and CDR2 are MNHEY and SVGAGI. Here the CDR3 DNA reads TGTGCCAGCAGTTACTCGGACAGGGACGAGCAGTACTTC. Translation gives CASSYSDRDEQYF.

The chain combines TRBV29-1 with TRBJ2-7, with 10 bases aligning to TRBD1. Germline V CDR1 and CDR2: SQVTM, ANQGSEA. The J segment lost 2 bases and the V segment lost 3 bases, leaving 4 bases of the junction unmatched. The CDR3 is 14 amino acids. The chain's CDR3 is CSVDGTGVPYEQYF. The CDR3 DNA reads TGCAGCGTTGATGGGACAGGGGTCCCCTACGAGCAGTACTTC.

This clone was recorded once. V gene TRBV3-1 (or the pseudogene TRBV3-2) combines with J gene TRBJ1-4; 11 bases are a match to TRBD1. The V segment lost 1 base and the J segment 0 bases; nucleotides outside the gene matches: 10. Germline V CDR1 and CDR2: LGHDT, YNNKEL (reference sequence). The CDR3 has 20 amino acids. CDR3 in amino acids: CASSQGPGQGALATNEKLFF. CDR3 in DNA: TGTGCCAGCAGCCAAGGCCCAGGACAGGGGGCGCTTGCAACTAATGAAAAACTGTTTTTT.

This clone was recorded only once. The CDR3: CASTPGGQDTDTQYF. DNA for the CDR3: TGTGCCAGCACCCCCGGGGGGCAAGACACAGATACGCAGTATTTT. The chain has TRBV3-1 (or the pseudogene TRBV3-2) and TRBJ2-3, with D possibly TRBD2 on 7 matching bases. CDR3 length: 15 amino acids. CDR1 LGHDT and CDR2 YNNKEL come from the germline V gene (reference sequence). Between the trimmed V and J ends, which lost 7 bases and 2 bases, there was a span of 16 bases.

The rearrangement joins TRBV6-5 to TRBJ2-5; 9 nucleotides match TRBD1. Germline V gene lookup returns CDR1 MNHEY and CDR2 SVGAGI. This CDR3 spans 16 amino acids. The junction had 10 bases not matched to a gene; V was cut back by 4 bases and J by 4 bases. DNA for the CDR3: TGTGCCAGCAGTTCCGGGGACAGGGTCAGTGGAGAGACCCAGTACTTC. Its translation: CASSSGDRVSGETQYF.

The chain carries TRBV19 and TRBJ2-7; 8 nucleotides line up with TRBD1. Trimming at V came to 3 bases and at J to 2 bases, leaving 12 bases not matched to a gene. The CDR3 has 17 amino acids. CDR1 is LNHDA, CDR2 SQIVND, per germline (reference sequence). The CDR3 DNA reads as TGTGCCAGTAGTATCGGCCAGGGGGCCTTTCCCACCTACGAGCAGTACTTC. It yields the protein CASSIGQGAFPTYEQYF. Complete variable domain (other parts from reference TRBV19 and TRBJ2-7): DGGITQSPKYLFRKEGQNVTLSCEQNLNHDAMYWYRQDPGQGLRLIYYSQIVNDFQKGDIAEGYSVSREKKESFPLTVTSAQKNPTAFYLCASSIGQGAFPTYEQYFGPGTRLTVT.